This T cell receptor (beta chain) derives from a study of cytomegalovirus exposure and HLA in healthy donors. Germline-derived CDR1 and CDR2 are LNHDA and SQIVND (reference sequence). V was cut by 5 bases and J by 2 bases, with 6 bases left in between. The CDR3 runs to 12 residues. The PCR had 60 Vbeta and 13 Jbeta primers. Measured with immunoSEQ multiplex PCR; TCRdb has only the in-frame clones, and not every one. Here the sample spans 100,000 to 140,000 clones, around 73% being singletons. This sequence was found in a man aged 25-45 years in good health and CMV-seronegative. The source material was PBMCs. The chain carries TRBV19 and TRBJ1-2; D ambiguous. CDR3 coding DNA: TGTGCCAGTAGTGTCGGGAACTATGGCTACACCTTC. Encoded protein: CASSVGNYGYTF.